A selection of T cell receptor beta chains follows, all from one sample in a study of regulatory and conventional T cells in RAG deficiency. Assay used: immunoSEQ multiplex PCR; TCRdb lists only in-frame clones, some missing. The data show 45,000 or so clones, more than 80% seen once. These data also featured in a second study, about regulatory T cells.

Sequenced material: CD4+ effector T cells sorted from blood. The receptors come from a human donor in good health. Both conserved end residues are part of each CDR3. Each record gives: clone size, V gene, CDR3 protein. Size tells how often a clone was seen (once, few, many) or the class of an expanded clone, and some rows leave it out.

once TRBV6-1 CASSSWEGERNEQFF
- TRBV9 CASSVDPFYEQYF
- TRBV5-1 CASSLGTTTQETQYF
once TRBV2 CASSGGAGGCPEQYF
- TRBV19 CASRTGQGEYNEQFF
- TRBV6-5 CASSYEDSSYNSPLHF
- TRBV2 CASSPDRGDQPQHF
- TRBV6-5 CASSHYGTSGYEQYF
- TRBV19 CASGTVEGSGRADTQYF
- TRBV19 CASREGSGGQETQYF
- TRBV7-9 CASSLSAGGPGNEQFF
- TRBV18 CASSPPGGLYGYTF
- TRBV7-8 CASSLAYSSGNTIYF
- TRBV7-9 CASSLVIAGGFTDTQYF
few TRBV19 CASSMSRDTDTQYF
- TRBV19 CASSITRGRSQPQHF
- TRBV6-5 CASSYSKGYYGYTF
- TRBV9 CASSVADTQYF
once TRBV7-2 CASSYSGANQPQHF
once TRBV2 CASSDWGLGIGQPQHF
- TRBV19 CASSIDLGVLANVLTF
- TRBV15 CATSRDPGGNQPQHF
- TRBV7-3 CASSLPGQGITGELFF
- TRBV29-1 CSVEAQTAYNEQFF
- TRBV2 CASILEVGNTEAFF
- TRBV7-9 CASSRLFGDYGYTF
- TRBV19 CASSITAASGNTIYF
- TRBV11-3 CASSTTGGGDEQFF
- TRBV5-1 CASSSGPSSYNEQFF
- TRBV7-2 CASRRAGAQETQYF
- TRBV6-5 CASSEGAAQPQHF
- TRBV6-5 CASSYRVVGNQPQHF
- TRBV7-3 CASSTSGPYNEQFF
- TRBV5-4 CASSLGQGVKGYTF
- TRBV18 CASSPQQGNEKLFF
- TRBV14 CASSHPGQGASNTGELFF
- TRBV2 CASNRYPNEKLFF
- TRBV6-1 CASMGNQGNNSPLHF
- TRBV7-3 CASSFLTGSRDNEQFF
once TRBV6-1 CASNNGQGTEAFF
- TRBV19 CASSPSVGQGAGELFF
- TRBV25-1 CASSVTVSSYNEQFF
- TRBV9 CASSAPGVTQYF
few TRBV21-1 CASSAGTGLNSPLHF
- TRBV27 CASSLVGQGMNTEAFF
- TRBV27 CASSAGTGGRSEAFF
- TRBV19 CASSILAGGPTDTQYF
few TRBV18 CASSRQAQGSNQPQHF